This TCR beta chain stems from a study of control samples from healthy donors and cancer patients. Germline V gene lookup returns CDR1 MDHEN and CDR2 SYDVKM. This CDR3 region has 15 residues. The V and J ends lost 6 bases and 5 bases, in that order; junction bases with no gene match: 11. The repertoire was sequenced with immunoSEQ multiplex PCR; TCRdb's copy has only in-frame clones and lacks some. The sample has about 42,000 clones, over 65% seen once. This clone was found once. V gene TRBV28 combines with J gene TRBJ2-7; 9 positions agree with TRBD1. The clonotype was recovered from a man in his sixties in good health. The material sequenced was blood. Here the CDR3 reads CASSPLQGAFDEQYF. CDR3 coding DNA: TGTGCCAGCAGCCCTTTACAGGGGGCGTTCGACGAGCAGTACTTC.